This entry is about one TCR beta chain. Which antigen it targets is not known. Per-nucleotide qualities are absent, and no much larger clonotype sits a single base away. The data derive from a study of T cell responses to AZD1222 COVID-19 vaccine (dated by TCRdb to the early 2020s). With respect to the entire study: TCR sequencing covered 230 to 250 trial participants: 207 given two doses of AZD1222 and 26 given two doses of MenACWY control vaccine. Trial participants were enrolled by age into 18-55, 56-69 and 70-plus year subgroups, with approximately 150, 30 and 60 TCR-sequenced participants respectively.

What the time point label conveys for this sample: about 28 days (+/-7) after the second vaccine dose. AZD1222 recipients with second doses at about 4 weeks or about 12 weeks were pooled, because spike-specific TCR depth and breadth did not differ between schedules. Samples from vaccinated people were obtained from the UK trials COV001 and COV002, which included a single-blind randomized controlled phase 2/3 trial of AZD1222 (ChAdOx1 nCoV-19) in healthy adults. Trial participant PBMC samples were collected at day 0 and day 28 after the second dose for TCRbeta chain sequencing. Study-wide findings and limitations: Spike-specific TCR breadth and depth rose significantly after two AZD1222 doses compared with day 0 and with MenACWY recipients. Participants were mostly white British and included more females than males, and it was suggested by the authors that clonal diversity may have been underestimated. Vaccine-associated CD4 TCRs spanned the whole spike protein, with dominant responses in regions 160-218 and 743-854. Conclusions about previously exposed vaccinees were limited because only six AZD1222 recipients were SARS-CoV-2 seropositive at baseline. In the small 56-69-year group, the increase in depth fell short of significance, most likely because of low power. Because no samples from the day 14 peak response were available, repertoires could be characterized only after the peak T cell response. Reportedly, close to half of the unique spike-specific TCRs recognized epitopes lying outside the regions that are mutated in the B.1.351 and B.1.1.7 variants.

The CDR3 runs 15 residues from the cysteine to the phenylalanine. The DNA shown is the 45-base CDR3, in frame from base 1. The junction carries 17 bases between V and J, which are trimmed by 5 bases and 5 bases respectively. The germline V gene encodes CDR1 KGHDR and CDR2 SFDVKD. The CDR3 regions of human TCRbeta chains were analyzed by immunosequencing. The source study handled its data this way. Repertoire TCRs were checked for matches against a reference library of SARS-CoV-2-specific TCRs that had been generated using the MIRA antigen-specificity platform. Breadth meant the fraction of unique TCRs that were SARS-CoV-2-associated, whereas depth meant the fraction of total T cells that were SARS-CoV-2-associated. Using the MIRA data, every spike-specific TCR was mapped to the spike region that the TCR reacted to and assigned to either a CD4 or a CD8 class. Log10-transformed breadth and depth values were compared by one-way ANOVA with Sidak's multiple comparisons tests. The immuneACCESS repertoire file appears here via TCRdb, limited to in-frame rearrangements. These files lack a portion of the clones; in checked studies, under half of the deficit traces to unresolved V genes, and the cause of the others is not known. V and J calls and clone size are as listed in that table; D and trimming were resolved from the DNA. The sample contains 150,000 to 250,000 clones, roughly 90% of them found a single time. Together, the top ten hold approximately 3.7% of the sample.

The input for sequencing was peripheral blood, taken 28 days after the second AZD1222 dose. Recombination joined TRBV24-1 with TRBJ2-5, with the D call tentatively TRBD1 or TRBD2, each fitting 5 bases. The receptor comes from an adult who received the AZD1222 COVID-19 vaccine. The CDR3 protein: CATSGGRQYGETQYF. The sequenced DNA is TGTGCCACCAGTGGGGGACGACAGTATGGGGAGACCCAGTACTTC.